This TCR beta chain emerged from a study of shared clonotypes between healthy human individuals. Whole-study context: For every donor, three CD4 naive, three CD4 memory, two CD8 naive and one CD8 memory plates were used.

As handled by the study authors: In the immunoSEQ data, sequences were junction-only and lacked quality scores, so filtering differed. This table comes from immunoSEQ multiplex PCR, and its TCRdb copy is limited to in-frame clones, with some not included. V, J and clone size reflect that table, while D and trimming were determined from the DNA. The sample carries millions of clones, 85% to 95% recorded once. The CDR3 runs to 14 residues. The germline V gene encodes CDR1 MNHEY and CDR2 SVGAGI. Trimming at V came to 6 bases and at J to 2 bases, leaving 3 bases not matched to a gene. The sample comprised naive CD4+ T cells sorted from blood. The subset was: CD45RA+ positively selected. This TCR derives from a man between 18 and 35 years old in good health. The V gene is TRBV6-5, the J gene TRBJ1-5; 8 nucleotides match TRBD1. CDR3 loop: CASRTGVGNQPQHF. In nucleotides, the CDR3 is TGTGCCAGCAGGACAGGGGTGGGCAATCAGCCCCAGCATTTT.